Listed below are T cell receptor beta chains from one sample, sequenced in a study of blood T cell repertoires in COVID-19. Measured with immunoSEQ multiplex PCR; TCRdb has only the in-frame clones, and not every one. The data show a few hundred thousand clones, with around 84% seen just once and nearly 4.5% held by the top ten. The sample consisted of peripheral blood. These receptors all stem from a man in his fifties with acute or convalescent COVID-19. CDR3s include the opening cysteine and the closing phenylalanine or tryptophan. D genes are given only for firm matches. Clone size is stated in some rows and not others, as once, few, many or a class when expanded.

V,J,size,D,DNA,CDR3
TRBV19,TRBJ1-5,NA,TRBD1,TGTGCCAGTAGACAGGGGGCCGGTGGCAATCAGCCCCAGCATTTT,CASRQGAGGNQPQHF
TRBV5-1,TRBJ1-6,NA,NA,TGCGCCAGCAGCCCACAGACAGGCTTAAATTCACCCCTCCACTTT,CASSPQTGLNSPLHF
TRBV6-5,TRBJ1-1,NA,NA,TGTGCCAGCAGTTCTCTCCCGGGGACTGAAGCTTTCTTT,CASSSLPGTEAFF
TRBV27,TRBJ2-5,NA,NA,TGTGCCAGCAGTATCTCTAGGAGTGTGACCCAGTACTTC,CASSISRSVTQYF
TRBV27,TRBJ2-2,few,TRBD2,TGTGCCAGCAGTTTGAGCGGGGGGTGGAACACCGGGGAGCTGTTTTTT,CASSLSGGWNTGELFF
TRBV29-1,TRBJ2-3,once,NA,TGCAGCGTTAAACGACTGGAGGGAGATACGCAGTATTTT,CSVKRLEGDTQYF
TRBV21-1,TRBJ2-1,NA,NA,TGTGCCAGCAGCATGAGATTGGGTTTGGGGGGGAGCTCCTACAATGAGCAGTTCTTC,CASSMRLGLGGSSYNEQFF
TRBV3-1/TRBV3-2,TRBJ1-5,NA,NA,TGTGCCAGCAGCCAAGATAGGGCGGGTCAGCCCCAGCATTTT,CASSQDRAGQPQHF
TRBV5-1,TRBJ1-1,NA,TRBD1,TGCGCCAGCAGCTTTGGGACAGGGTCAACGGCTTTCTTT,CASSFGTGSTAFF
TRBV21-1,TRBJ1-1,NA,NA,TGTGCCAGCAGCAAAGGGGGACAGCCCAACACTGAAGCTTTCTTT,CASSKGGQPNTEAFF
TRBV5-1,TRBJ1-2,once,NA,TGCGCCAGCAGCCTGGGACAAAACTATGGCTACACCTTC,CASSLGQNYGYTF
TRBV6-5,TRBJ2-7,NA,NA,TGTGCCAGCGGGAGAAAGGGGGCCTACGAGCAGTACTTC,CASGRKGAYEQYF
TRBV3-1/TRBV3-2,TRBJ2-1,NA,TRBD2,TGTGCCAGCAGAACTAGCGGGGGGGACTCCTACAATGAGCAGTTCTTC,CASRTSGGDSYNEQFF
TRBV5-4,TRBJ1-4,NA,NA,TGTGCCAGCAGCGAAGGGGTAGCTAATGAAAAACTGTTTTTT,CASSEGVANEKLFF